The 7 T cell receptor beta chains in this list originate from one sample, sequenced in a study of follicular helper T cells after annual influenza vaccination. Sequencing was performed with immunoSEQ multiplex PCR; in TCRdb, only in-frame clones are kept and a portion is missing. The data show 3,500 to 5,500 clones, 70% to 85% seen once. Time point noted: 2015-2016 season, pre-vaccination. The input for sequencing was CXCR5+ CD38- circulating T follicular helper cells from blood, taken on the day of influenza vaccination. Subset noted: circulating Tfh, non-naive CD4+CXCR5+PD-1+ (ICOS+CD38+ or ICOS-CD38-). All receptors come from an adult who received the influenza vaccine.

The chain joins TRBV4-1 to TRBJ2-1, with 8 bases that match TRBD1. CDR3 length: 18 amino acids. Per the germline V gene, CDR1 is MGHRA and CDR2 is YSYEKL. After removal of 0 bases from V and 7 bases from J, the junction contained 14 bases not matched to a gene. DNA of the CDR3: TGCGCCAGCAGCCAAGATCTGAGAGGGCAGGGGGCTTGGAATGAGCAGTTCTTC. It encodes CASSQDLRGQGAWNEQFF.

The V call is TRBV7-9, the J call TRBJ1-2, with D possibly matching TRBD1 (5 bases). Germline loops: CDR1 SEHNR, CDR2 FQNEAQ (reference sequence). Deletions cut 5 bases from V and 4 bases from J, with 14 bases between. This CDR3 spans 14 amino acids. For the CDR3, the DNA is TGTGCCAGCAGCACAGGACCAAGCTTCTATGGCTACACCTTC. Translation: CASSTGPSFYGYTF.

V is TRBV6-5 and J is TRBJ1-1; 8 positions agree with TRBD1. Germline assignment: CDR1 MNHEY and CDR2 SVGAGI. The CDR3 is 14 amino acids. With V trimmed by 9 bases and J by 4 bases, 10 bases remained unmatched. CDR3 sequence reads: CASKDRAVGTEAFF. The CDR3 nucleotides read TGTGCCAGTAAGGACAGGGCGGTGGGCACTGAAGCTTTCTTT.

This clone showed up just a few times. The chain joins TRBV18 to TRBJ2-2, with D uncertain. The CDR3 runs to 13 residues. Germline V gives CDR1 KGHSH, CDR2 LQKENI. V lost 3 bases, J lost 5 bases, and 7 bases lay in between. Here the CDR3 reads CASSPSSTGELFF. The CDR3 DNA is TGTGCCAGCTCACCCAGTAGTACCGGGGAGCTGTTTTTT.

The gene calls are TRBV4-1 and TRBJ2-7, with TRBD2 identical over 7 bases. The CDR3 totals 15 residues. The germline gives CDR1 MGHRA, CDR2 YSYEKL. V dropped 1 base and J dropped 3; count of bases not matched to a gene: 6. CDR3 bases: TGCGCCAGCAGCCAAGGGGGTCAGCGGGGCTACGAGCAGTACTTC. This translates into CASSQGGQRGYEQYF.

The chain employs TRBV27 and TRBJ2-3; no reliable D call. The CDR3 spans 15 residues. The V and J ends lost 4 bases and 3 bases respectively, with 14 bases between them. Germline V gene data show CDR1 as MNHEY and CDR2 as SMNVEV (reference sequence). For the CDR3, the DNA is TGTGCCAGCAGTTACGAAGGGCGAGGAACAGATACGCAGTATTTT. This gives the protein CASSYEGRGTDTQYF.

The gene calls are TRBV18 and TRBJ2-7; TRBD2 might be the D (6 bases). The germline gives CDR1 KGHSH, CDR2 LQKENI. The CDR3 has 13 amino acids. The V gene lost 5 bases and the J gene lost 0 bases, with 8 bases spanning the gap. CDR3 sequence reads: CASSAGSSYEQYF. CDR3 DNA sequence: TGTGCCAGCTCAGCGGGAAGCTCCTACGAGCAGTACTTC.